This note documents a single T cell receptor (beta chain) sequence. The antigen is not known. Clones were sequenced by immunoSEQ multiplex PCR, and TCRdb holds only the in-frame ones, with some missing. The sample includes about 240,000 clones, about 86% of them seen just once. The sample originates from a study of Tregs in tolerant kidney transplant recipients. Findings and limits, study-wide: Findings come from small patient numbers and require larger validation. Tregs expanded with activated donor B cells seemed most donor-specific.

V shed 4 bases and J shed 2 bases, with 13 bases lying between them. Germline CDR1 and CDR2: SGHDT and YYEEEE. The CDR3 consists of 15 residues. CD4+CD25+CD127- Tregs, CD4+CD25- non-Tregs, CD4 and CD8 cells were sorted. The J gene is TRBJ1-5, the V gene TRBV5-6, with a tentative D call TRBD1 (6 bases). Sequenced material: CD4+ T cells from blood. The receptor comes from a human donor in good health. The chain's CDR3 is CASSPGGGGNQPQHF. DNA of the CDR3: TGTGCCAGCAGCCCGGGGGGCGGCGGCAATCAGCCCCAGCATTTT. Supplemented by reference TRBV5-6 and TRBJ1-5, the full variable domain reads DAGVTQSPTHLIKTRGQQVTLRCSPKSGHDTVSWYQQALGQGPQFIFQYYEEEERQRGNFPDRFSGHQFPNYSSELNVNALLLGDSALYLCASSPGGGGNQPQHFGDGTRLSIL.